The 31 T cell receptor beta chains given below trace back to one sample, sequenced in a study of Ad26.COV2.S vaccination and SARS-CoV-2 variants. The assay was immunoSEQ multiplex PCR, and TCRdb's table has in-frame clones only and misses some. The table includes roughly 380,000 clones, roughly 84% detected once. Treatment described: around 19 received Ad26.COV2.S at low or high dose, single or two shots; about 5 received placebo; per-sample allocation not given. The study sampled participants on day 63 after the first vaccine or placebo injection. The sample was peripheral blood, taken in a trial of Ad26.COV2.S vaccine versus placebo. These receptors were collected from a person aged 18-60 years who received the Ad26.COV2.S COVID-19 vaccine or a placebo.

This clone was seen once. The rearrangement links TRBV5-6 to TRBJ1-2; D not resolved. Germline V gene lookup returns CDR1 SGHDT and CDR2 YYEEEE. This CDR3 has 13 residues. The V end lost 0 bases, the J end lost 2 bases, and 5 bases lay between the germline ends. The CDR3 DNA sequence: TGTGCCAGCAGCTTGGGACGGAACTATGGCTACACCTTC. This sequence encodes CASSLGRNYGYTF.

This rearrangement joins TRBV27 to TRBJ2-3; no definite D call. With 5 bases removed from V and 3 bases from J, the gap between germline ends came to 12 bases. This CDR3 is built from 14 residues. Germline CDR1 reads MNHEY; CDR2 reads SMNVEV (reference sequence). CDR3 loop: CASSLSPQTDTQYF. The CDR3, as DNA: TGTGCCAGCAGTCTCTCCCCACAAACAGATACGCAGTATTTT.

This rearrangement joins TRBV7-8 to TRBJ1-3; 7 nucleotides align to TRBD1. The germline gives CDR1 SGHVS, CDR2 FQNEAQ. The CDR3 consists of 16 residues. Losses at the gene ends were 3 bases for V and 9 bases for J; bases not matched to a gene: 14. The CDR3 spells CASSFRTGPMRGTIYF. CDR3 coding DNA: TGTGCCAGCAGCTTCAGGACAGGCCCGATGAGGGGCACCATATATTTT.

The chain links TRBV5-1 to TRBJ1-5; 11 bases are a match to TRBD1. CDR1 and CDR2 (germline): SGHRS, YFSETQ. The J segment lost 5 bases and the V segment lost 3 bases, leaving 4 bases of the junction unmatched. The CDR3 has 15 amino acids. The CDR3 sequence is CASSSGTGGYQPQHF. The CDR3 nucleotides are TGCGCCAGCAGCTCCGGGACAGGGGGTTATCAGCCCCAGCATTTT. The whole variable domain, remainder taken from reference TRBV5-1 and TRBJ1-5, is KAGVTQTPRYLIKTRGQQVTLSCSPISGHRSVSWYQQTPGQGLQFLFEYFSETQRNKGNFPGRFSGRQFSNSRSEMNVSTLELGDSALYLCASSSGTGGYQPQHFGDGTRLSIL.

In its sample, this clone was seen once. The chain employs TRBV7-2 and TRBJ1-5; D is perhaps TRBD1 (5 bases). This CDR3 region has 16 residues. Per the germline V gene, CDR1 is SGHTA and CDR2 is FQGNSA. V was pared by 3 bases and J by 1 base, with 13 bases between. DNA of the CDR3: TGTGCCAGCAGCTTCGGGGCGGGCGACAGCAATCAGCCCCAGCATTTT. It specifies CASSFGAGDSNQPQHF.

This rearrangement joins TRBV11-2 to TRBJ1-1; maybe TRBD1 (5 bases). Trimming took off 1 base at V and 4 bases at J, with 13 bases between the two ends. The V gene's germline CDR1 is SGHAT and CDR2 FQNNGV. The CDR3 loop spans 15 amino acids. CDR3 in amino acids: CASSLVGVVGTEAFF. CDR3 nucleotides: TGTGCCAGCAGCTTAGTGGGGGTGGTGGGCACTGAAGCTTTCTTT.

The V gene is TRBV9, the J gene TRBJ2-1; no reliable D call. V was trimmed by 2 bases and J by 2 bases, leaving 11 bases between them. The CDR3 sequence is 15 residues long. Germline CDR1 is SGDLS and CDR2 is YYNGEE. CDR3 residues: CASSVEQVPYNEQFF. The CDR3, as DNA: TGTGCCAGCAGCGTCGAGCAAGTACCCTACAATGAGCAGTTCTTC.

The J gene is TRBJ2-7, the V gene TRBV7-2; 10 bases fit TRBD1. Germline V gene sequence: CDR1 SGHTA, CDR2 FQGNSA. This CDR3 has 14 amino acids. The J segment lost 3 bases and the V segment lost 10 bases, leaving 9 bases of the junction unmatched. CDR3 sequence: CATKTGTGDYEQYF. DNA for the CDR3: TGTGCCACCAAGACCGGGACAGGGGACTACGAGCAGTACTTC.

The chain joins TRBV6-1 to TRBJ2-4; possible D gene TRBD2, 5 bases. The CDR3 is 12 residues long. Germline CDR1 and CDR2: MNHNS and SASEGT. Trimming stripped 3 bases from V and 7 bases from J, with 7 bases between. The CDR3: CASSDPGNIQYF. CDR3 nucleotides: TGTGCCAGCAGTGACCCGGGGAACATTCAGTACTTC.

The rearrangement uses TRBV6-6 and TRBJ2-7, with a weak D call TRBD2 (7 bases). Trimming removed 0 bases at V and 3 bases at J, with 15 bases between. CDR1 is MNHNY and CDR2 is SVGAGI in the germline V gene (reference sequence). This CDR3 is 16 amino acids long. The CDR3 coding sequence is TGTGCCAGCAGTTACTCGAATCGCGGGGGCAGCTACGAGCAGTACTTC. Translated: CASSYSNRGGSYEQYF.

This chain links TRBV7-9 with TRBJ2-7; D may be TRBD1 (5 bases). The CDR3 contains 15 residues. The V and J ends lost 0 bases and 2 bases respectively, with 11 bases between them. In germline, CDR1 is SEHNR, CDR2 FQNEAQ (reference sequence). The CDR3 DNA sequence: TGTGCCAGCAGCTTAGCGGCAGACAGACCCTACGAGCAGTACTTC. Its protein product is CASSLAADRPYEQYF. Full variable domain (missing parts from reference TRBV7-9 and TRBJ2-7): DTGVSQNPRHKITKRGQNVTFRCDPISEHNRLYWYRQTLGQGPEFLTYFQNEAQLEKSRLLSDRFSAERPKGSFSTLEIQRTEQGDSAMYLCASSLAADRPYEQYFGPGTRLTVT.

The count of this clone is one. The chain links TRBV12-3 or TRBV12-4 to TRBJ1-1; D ambiguous. The CDR3 runs 13 residues. V was clipped by 6 bases and J by 0 bases, with 8 bases between them. CDR3 amino acids: CASSQEMNTEAFF. The CDR3 nucleotides read TGTGCCAGCAGCCAAGAGATGAACACTGAAGCTTTCTTT.

This chain connects TRBV7-2 to TRBJ2-1; the match to TRBD2 covers 11 bases. The length of the CDR3 is 19 residues. V dropped 0 bases and J dropped 7; count of bases not matched to a gene: 14. Germline-derived CDR1 and CDR2 are SGHTA and FQGNSA. In DNA form, the CDR3 reads TGTGCCAGCAGCTTAGCCCCTCCTACTAGCGGGGGCCGATATAATGAGCAGTTCTTC. It yields the protein CASSLAPPTSGGRYNEQFF.

The chain carries TRBV4-1 and TRBJ2-1, with 9 bases lining up with TRBD2. This CDR3 is built from 16 residues. The trim removed 0 bases at V and 8 bases at J, leaving 8 bases unmatched. Per the germline V gene, CDR1 is MGHRA and CDR2 is YSYEKL. CDR3 DNA: TGCGCCAGCAGCCAAGATAGTCGCGGGGGGGCCTATGAGCAGTTCTTC. Its protein product is CASSQDSRGGAYEQFF.

This chain connects TRBV7-9 to TRBJ2-5, with 12 bases lining up with TRBD2. Trimming removed 1 base from V and 4 bases from J; junction bases left unmatched: 4. Germline V gene lookup returns CDR1 SEHNR and CDR2 FQNEAQ (reference sequence). The CDR3 contains 16 residues. The CDR3 DNA sequence: TGTGCCAGCAGCTTAGGATCGACTAGCGGGGGAGAGACCCAGTACTTC. This gives the protein CASSLGSTSGGETQYF.

The chain carries TRBV2 and TRBJ1-2; TRBD1 might be the D (6 bases). Germline V lookup: CDR1 SNHLY, CDR2 FYNNEI. V was pared by 7 bases and J by 5 bases, with 14 bases between. The CDR3 contains 13 residues. The CDR3 DNA sequence: TGTGCCAGCAAGGGGGACAACTCTTATGGCTACACCTTC. Residues: CASKGDNSYGYTF.

The J gene is TRBJ2-7, the V gene TRBV7-2; D uncertain. The length of the CDR3 is 14 residues. Looked up from germline, CDR1 is SGHTA and CDR2 is FQGNSA. V gave up 6 bases and J gave up 1 base, with 13 bases separating them. The CDR3 DNA reads TGTGCCAGCAGGAGCCGAAGAAATTCCTACGAGCAGTACTTC. Its protein product is CASRSRRNSYEQYF.

The chain uses TRBV5-1 and TRBJ1-1; TRBD1 matches at 11 bases. The CDR3 has 16 amino acids. V shed 5 bases, J shed 4 bases, and the junction held 10 bases outside the gene matches. In germline, CDR1 is SGHRS, CDR2 YFSETQ. The CDR3 sequence: CASSYTGTGGGTEAFF. The CDR3 nucleotides read TGCGCCAGCAGTTATACCGGGACAGGGGGAGGCACTGAAGCTTTCTTT.

The chain links TRBV5-3 to TRBJ2-1; the D gene is possibly TRBD2 (6 bases). TRBV5-3 counts as an open reading frame of uncertain function. Trimming cost V 7 bases and J 9 bases, with 14 bases left between them. The CDR3 loop spans 12 amino acids. The CDR3 DNA follows: TGTGCCAGAGCGGGACCGATAGGTGAGCAGTTCTTC. It codes for CARAGPIGEQFF.

V and J are TRBV11-3 and TRBJ2-2; 12 bases line up with TRBD2. Germline assignment: CDR1 SGHNT and CDR2 YENEEA. The J segment lost 1 base and the V segment lost 1 base, leaving 1 base of the junction unmatched. This CDR3 is built from 17 residues. The CDR3: CASSLGTSGENTGELFF. DNA for the CDR3: TGTGCCAGCAGCTTAGGGACTAGCGGGGAGAACACCGGGGAGCTGTTTTTT. Using reference TRBV11-3 and TRBJ2-2 for the parts outside the CDR3, the full variable domain is EAGVVQSPRYKIIEKKQPVAFWCNPISGHNTLYWYLQNLGQGPELLIRYENEEAVDDSQLPKDRFSAERLKGVDSTLKIQPAELGDSAVYLCASSLGTSGENTGELFFGEGSRLTVL.

This chain connects TRBV2 to TRBJ1-1, with D unclear. CDR1 and CDR2 (germline): SNHLY, FYNNEI. There are 12 residues in the CDR3. Trimming took off 1 base at V and 7 bases at J, with 7 bases between the two ends. The DNA of the CDR3 is TGTGCCAGCAGTGAAGGAGCGAATGAAGCTTTCTTT. Its protein is CASSEGANEAFF.

The CDR3 spells CASSVGLAGVLNEQFF. The CDR3 nucleotides are TGTGCCAGCAGCGTAGGACTAGCGGGGGTTCTCAATGAGCAGTTCTTC. The V gene is TRBV9, the J gene TRBJ2-1, with 12 bases matching TRBD2. V dropped 0 bases and J dropped 6; count of bases not matched to a gene: 4. CDR3 length: 16 residues. Germline values: CDR1 SGDLS, CDR2 YYNGEE. Combining the CDR3 with reference TRBV9 and TRBJ2-1 gives the whole variable domain DSGVTQTPKHLITATGQRVTLRCSPRSGDLSVYWYQQSLDQGLQFLIQYYNGEERAKGNILERFSAQQFPDLHSELNLSSLELGDSALYFCASSVGLAGVLNEQFFGPGTRLTVL.

The chain employs TRBV7-2 and TRBJ2-5; D tentatively fits TRBD1 or TRBD2 (5 bases each). The CDR3 sequence is 15 residues long. Germline-derived CDR1 and CDR2 are SGHTA and FQGNSA. Trimming left V 2 bases short and J 5 bases short, with 15 bases between. CDR3 region: CASSLYEGKGETQYF. The CDR3 nucleotides read TGTGCCAGCAGCTTATATGAGGGCAAGGGGGAGACCCAGTACTTC.

The chain recombines TRBV7-2 with TRBJ2-7; 8 positions agree with TRBD2. This CDR3 contains 14 residues. The junction had 9 bases not matched to a gene; V was cut back by 5 bases and J by 6 bases. CDR1 SGHTA and CDR2 FQGNSA come from the germline V gene. CDR3 amino acids: CASSPVHGRAEQYF. CDR3 coding DNA: TGTGCCAGCAGCCCGGTACACGGGAGGGCCGAGCAGTACTTC.

The rearrangement uses TRBV15 and TRBJ2-7; a weak D match, TRBD2 (6 bases). The V end was cut by 0 bases, the J end by 3 bases, with 15 bases between. CDR1 is LNHNV, CDR2 YYDKDF, per germline (reference sequence). The CDR3 totals 16 residues. In DNA form, the CDR3 reads TGTGCCACCAGCAGAGATCTCGGCGGGAACCGCTACGAGCAGTACTTC. It yields the protein CATSRDLGGNRYEQYF.

The chain has TRBV11-3 and TRBJ2-5; 7 bases line up with TRBD2. The CDR3 contains 13 residues. CDR1 and CDR2 (germline): SGHNT, YENEEA. The V and J ends lost 7 bases and 4 bases, in that order; junction bases with no gene match: 6. In DNA, the CDR3 is TGTGCCAGCACCTTGGGGGGGAGAGAGACCCAGTACTTC. Its protein is CASTLGGRETQYF. Based on the CDR3 plus reference TRBV11-3 and TRBJ2-5, the full variable domain is EAGVVQSPRYKIIEKKQPVAFWCNPISGHNTLYWYLQNLGQGPELLIRYENEEAVDDSQLPKDRFSAERLKGVDSTLKIQPAELGDSAVYLCASTLGGRETQYFGPGTRLLVL.

The sample holds a few counts of this clone. The CDR3 coding sequence is TGTGCCAGCAGCGTACGGTTCGATCAGCCCCAGCATTTT. Encoded protein: CASSVRFDQPQHF. The chain has TRBV9 and TRBJ1-5; D unresolved. This CDR3 is built from 13 residues. V was cut by 1 base and J by 5 bases, with 7 bases left in between. CDR1 and CDR2 (germline): SGDLS, YYNGEE.

The rearrangement links TRBV4-1 to TRBJ2-2; D unclear. The CDR3 consists of 15 residues. In germline, CDR1 is MGHRA, CDR2 YSYEKL. Trimming left V 4 bases short and J 5 bases short, with 14 bases between. The CDR3 region has the DNA TGCGCCAGCAGCCCTCTCGCAGGTTGGACCGGGGAGCTGTTTTTT. Translating it yields CASSPLAGWTGELFF.

This sequence joins TRBV9 and TRBJ2-4; D possibly corresponds to TRBD1 (6 bases). Trimming removed 3 bases at V and 3 bases at J, with 7 bases between. Germline loops: CDR1 SGDLS, CDR2 YYNGEE. The CDR3 sequence is 13 residues long. The CDR3 bases are TGTGCCAGCAGCGAACAGGGCAAAAACATTCAGTACTTC. Its protein product is CASSEQGKNIQYF.

This chain connects TRBV10-3 to TRBJ2-2; the D call may be TRBD1 or TRBD2 (5 bases each). CDR1 and CDR2 from the germline V gene are ENHRY and SYGVKD. Trimming took off 6 bases at V and 2 bases at J, with 13 bases between the two ends. This CDR3 comprises 15 residues. CDR3: CAISSGPTNTGELFF. CDR3 DNA sequence: TGTGCCATCAGCTCGGGGCCCACTAACACCGGGGAGCTGTTTTTT.

The chain links TRBV6-5 to TRBJ1-6; D not resolved. CDR1 and CDR2 from the germline V gene are MNHEY and SVGAGI. Trimming took 6 bases from V and 10 from J, leaving 19 bases between them. The CDR3 has 15 residues. The DNA of the CDR3 is TGTGCCAGCAGGGCAAGAGGCCCTTTGGACTCACCCCTCCACTTT. It translates to CASRARGPLDSPLHF.